Following are 14 T cell receptor beta chains from one sample sequenced in a study of blood T cell repertoires in COVID-19. Sequencing used immunoSEQ multiplex PCR; TCRdb keeps in-frame clones, though not all of them. The sample carries approximately 180,000 clones, about 83% recorded once. The sample taken for sequencing was peripheral blood. The receptor source for this set is a person aged 70 to 85 with COVID-19, enrolled during active disease.

The J gene is TRBJ1-6, the V gene TRBV2, with D unresolved. CDR1 and CDR2 (germline): SNHLY, FYNNEI. Between the trimmed V and J ends, which lost 6 bases and 0 bases, there was a span of 12 bases. The CDR3 spans 16 residues. In DNA, the CDR3 is TGTGCCAGCAGCTACGAACAGAGCTCCTATAATTCACCCCTCCACTTT. It specifies CASSYEQSSYNSPLHF.

The chain joins TRBV19 to TRBJ1-1; TRBD1 matches at 11 bases. With V trimmed by 5 bases and J by 6 bases, 5 bases remained unmatched. The CDR3 runs 14 residues. The V gene's germline CDR1 is LNHDA and CDR2 SQIVND (reference sequence). The CDR3 here is CASSAGTGGAEAFF. CDR3 in DNA: TGTGCCAGTAGTGCCGGGACAGGGGGGGCTGAAGCTTTCTTT.

The V and J genes are TRBV9 and TRBJ1-6; TRBD1 matches 7 bases. After removal of 2 bases from V and 14 bases from J, the junction contained 10 bases not matched to a gene. There are 14 residues in the CDR3. Germline loops: CDR1 SGDLS, CDR2 YYNGEE. In DNA, the CDR3 is TGTGCCAGCAGCGTGGGTCAGGGGGATTGGGCCCTCCACTTT. It is translated as CASSVGQGDWALHF. The full variable domain, rest sourced from reference TRBV9 and TRBJ1-6, is DSGVTQTPKHLITATGQRVTLRCSPRSGDLSVYWYQQSLDQGLQFLIQYYNGEERAKGNILERFSAQQFPDLHSELNLSSLELGDSALYFCASSVGQGDWALHFGNGTRLTVT.

CDR3 DNA sequence: TGTGCCAGCAGTGAAGAGGGGTCCGTAGCCAAAAACATTCAGTACTTC. It specifies CASSEEGSVAKNIQYF. The gene calls are TRBV2 and TRBJ2-4; a possible D gene is TRBD1 (5 bases). The CDR3 consists of 16 residues. Germline V lookup: CDR1 SNHLY, CDR2 FYNNEI. V dropped 1 base and J dropped 0 bases, with 10 bases sitting between them.

In DNA form, the CDR3 reads TGTGCCAGCAGCTTGGTCGCCAGACAAGAGACCCAGTACTTC. Protein sequence: CASSLVARQETQYF. This chain uses TRBV7-2 with TRBJ2-5; D is undetermined. With 3 bases removed from V and 2 bases from J, the gap between germline ends came to 10 bases. Germline V lookup: CDR1 SGHTA, CDR2 FQGNSA. This CDR3 is 14 amino acids long.

The chain carries TRBV5-6 and TRBJ2-2; tentative D call: TRBD2 (5 bases). The V and J ends lost 4 bases and 7 bases respectively, with 14 bases between them. The CDR3 is 14 amino acids. Per the germline V gene, CDR1 is SGHDT and CDR2 is YYEEEE. The CDR3 region is CASSPAGRGGELFF. The CDR3 DNA reads TGTGCCAGCAGCCCCGCCGGACGGGGCGGGGAGCTGTTTTTT.

The rearrangement links TRBV6-5 to TRBJ2-7; D possibly corresponds to TRBD2 (6 bases). V lost 7 bases, J lost 11 bases, and 15 bases lay in between. Germline assignment: CDR1 MNHEY and CDR2 SVGAGI. The CDR3 loop spans 11 amino acids. CDR3: CASKEGDREYF. CDR3 DNA sequence: TGTGCCAGCAAGGAGGGTGATAGGGAGTACTTC.

The V and J genes are TRBV27 and TRBJ1-3, with 10 bases identical to TRBD1. The CDR3 spans 15 residues. CDR1 is MNHEY, CDR2 SMNVEV, per germline (reference sequence). J gave up 7 bases and V 5 bases, and 8 bases lay outside the gene matches. As DNA, the CDR3 is TGTGCCAGCAGTCCCACGACAGGGGGCCGGAACACCATATATTTT. This encodes CASSPTTGGRNTIYF.

The V call is TRBV28, the J call TRBJ1-1; TRBD1 might be the D (5 bases). Trimming shortened V by 4 bases and J by 3 bases, and 15 bases separated the two germline ends. CDR1 MDHEN and CDR2 SYDVKM come from the germline V gene. The CDR3 extends over 15 amino acids. Here the CDR3 reads CASSWVGQGHTEAFF. The CDR3 nucleotides read TGTGCCAGCAGTTGGGTCGGGCAGGGTCACACTGAAGCTTTCTTT.

This clone was seen once. CDR3 in DNA: TGCAGCGTTGGACAGCAAGATCAGCCCCAGCATTTT. The encoded protein is CSVGQQDQPQHF. The rearrangement uses TRBV29-1 and TRBJ1-5, with D perhaps matching TRBD1 (5 bases). Between the trimmed V and J ends, which lost 4 bases and 5 bases, there was a span of 9 bases. Germline-derived CDR1 and CDR2 are SQVTM and ANQGSEA. The CDR3 runs 12 residues.

V is TRBV10-1 and J is TRBJ1-2; the match to TRBD1 covers 7 bases. The CDR3 length is 15 residues. Unmatched junction bases numbered 13, after V lost 5 bases and J lost 7 bases. Per germline, CDR1 WNHNN and CDR2 SYGVQD (reference sequence). The DNA for the CDR3 is TGCGCCAGCAGTTCCATTCGACAGGGAGTTTTTGGCTACACCTTC. It translates to CASSSIRQGVFGYTF.

Turning to this clone: Distinct nucleotide sequences in the sample also encode this CDR3. CDR3 in amino acids: CASIGGPNYGYTF. In DNA, the CDR3 is TGTGCCAGCATCGGGGGGCCTAACTATGGCTACACCTTC. The chain is built from TRBV19 and TRBJ1-2; D is possibly TRBD1 (6 bases). With 9 bases removed from V and 0 bases from J, the gap between germline ends came to 11 bases. Germline V gene data show CDR1 as LNHDA and CDR2 as SQIVND (reference sequence). The CDR3 runs 13 residues.

The rearrangement joins TRBV6-2 or TRBV6-3 to TRBJ1-5, with 9 positions matching TRBD1. V shed 6 bases and J 1 base; nucleotides not matched to a gene: 13. Germline CDR1 MNHEY, CDR2 SVGEGT. The CDR3 runs to 18 residues. The CDR3 sequence: CASSPNRGLGLSNQPQHF. CDR3 nucleotides: TGTGCCAGCAGCCCAAACAGGGGGCTCGGTTTAAGCAATCAGCCCCAGCATTTT.

V gene TRBV7-6 combines with J gene TRBJ1-1; D gene ambiguous. Trimming took off 2 bases at V and 0 bases at J, with 19 bases between the two ends. The CDR3 has 18 residues. Per germline, CDR1 SGHVS and CDR2 FNYEAQ. The DNA for the CDR3 is TGTGCCAGCAGCTTATTAGCGGTTACACCGTTGATGAACACTGAAGCTTTCTTT. It specifies CASSLLAVTPLMNTEAFF. Full variable domain (outside the CDR3, taken from reference TRBV7-6 and TRBJ1-1): GAGVSQSPRYKVTKRGQDVALRCDPISGHVSLYWYRQALGQGPEFLTYFNYEAQQDKSGLPNDRFSAERPEGSISTLTIQRTEQRDSAMYRCASSLLAVTPLMNTEAFFGQGTRLTVV.